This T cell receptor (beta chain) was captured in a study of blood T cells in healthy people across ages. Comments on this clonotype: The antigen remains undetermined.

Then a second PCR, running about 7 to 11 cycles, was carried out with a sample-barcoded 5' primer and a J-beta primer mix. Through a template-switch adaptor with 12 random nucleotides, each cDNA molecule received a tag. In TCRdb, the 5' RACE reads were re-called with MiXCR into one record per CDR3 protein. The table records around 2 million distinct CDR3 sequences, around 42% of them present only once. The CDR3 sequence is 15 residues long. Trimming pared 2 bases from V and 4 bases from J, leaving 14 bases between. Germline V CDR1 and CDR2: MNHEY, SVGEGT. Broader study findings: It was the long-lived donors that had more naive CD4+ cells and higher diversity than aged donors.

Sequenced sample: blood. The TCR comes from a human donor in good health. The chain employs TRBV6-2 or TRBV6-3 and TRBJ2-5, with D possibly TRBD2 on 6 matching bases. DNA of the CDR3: TGTGCCAGCAGTTACGGCGGGGCCGCGGGAGAGACCCAGTACTTC. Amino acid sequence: CASSYGGAAGETQYF.